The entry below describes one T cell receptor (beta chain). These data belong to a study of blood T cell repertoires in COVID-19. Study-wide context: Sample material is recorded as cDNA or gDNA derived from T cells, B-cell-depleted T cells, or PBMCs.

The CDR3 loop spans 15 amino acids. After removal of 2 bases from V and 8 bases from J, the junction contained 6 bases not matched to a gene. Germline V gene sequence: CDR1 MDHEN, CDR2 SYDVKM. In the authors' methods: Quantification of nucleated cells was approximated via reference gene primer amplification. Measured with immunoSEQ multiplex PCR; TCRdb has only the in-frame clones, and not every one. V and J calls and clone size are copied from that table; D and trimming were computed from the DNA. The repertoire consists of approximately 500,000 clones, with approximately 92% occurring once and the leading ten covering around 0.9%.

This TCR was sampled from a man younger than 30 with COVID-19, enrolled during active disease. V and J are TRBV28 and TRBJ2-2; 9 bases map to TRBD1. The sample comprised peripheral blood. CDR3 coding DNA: TGTGCCAGCAGTTTAGGGGGACAGGGAGCAGGGGAGCTGTTTTTT. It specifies CASSLGGQGAGELFF.